A selection of T cell receptor beta chains follows, all from one sample in a study of blood T cell repertoires in COVID-19. This table comes from immunoSEQ multiplex PCR, and its TCRdb copy is limited to in-frame clones, with some not included. The table lists approximately 230,000 clones, approximately 90% of them singletons, with about 2.1% in the top ten. Sequencing was carried out using peripheral blood. These receptors came from a woman between 35 and 50 years old who had recovered from COVID-19. Both conserved end residues are part of each CDR3. Each record gives: J gene, V gene, clone size, D gene, CDR3 protein, CDR3 DNA. D genes are given only for firm matches. Clone size, where shown, is once, few, many, or a class for clones that have expanded.

>TRBJ2-7|TRBV7-6|.|.
CASSLLLGTGHEQYF
TGTGCCAGCAGCTTACTCCTCGGCACAGGCCACGAGCAGTACTTC
>TRBJ2-5|TRBV7-2|.|TRBD2
CASSLDPPLAGGETQYF
TGTGCCAGCAGCCTAGACCCACCCCTAGCGGGAGGAGAGACCCAGTACTTC
>TRBJ2-1|TRBV11-3|.|.
CASSLGGPTYNEQFF
TGTGCCAGCAGCTTAGGGGGGCCGACCTACAATGAGCAGTTCTTC
>TRBJ2-1|TRBV5-4|.|.
CASSLGLAYNEQFF
TGTGCCAGCAGCTTGGGACTAGCCTACAATGAGCAGTTCTTC
>TRBJ1-4|TRBV6-4|.|.
CASSPDQGAEKLFF
TGTGCCAGCAGTCCGGACCAAGGGGCTGAAAAACTGTTTTTT
>TRBJ2-7|TRBV7-2|.|.
CASSPTLYEQYF
TGTGCCAGCAGCCCCACACTATACGAGCAGTACTTC
>TRBJ2-5|TRBV7-2|.|.
CASSQRRGQETQYF
TGTGCCAGCAGCCAAAGACGGGGACAAGAGACCCAGTACTTC
>TRBJ2-7|TRBV19|.|TRBD2
CASSIDGGLAGGSGYEQYF
TGTGCCAGTAGTATAGATGGCGGGTTAGCGGGAGGATCAGGATACGAGCAGTACTTC
>TRBJ2-1|TRBV27|.|TRBD1
CASSLRGTVRGYNEQFF
TGTGCCAGCAGTTTAAGAGGGACAGTGAGGGGGTACAATGAGCAGTTCTTC
>TRBJ2-3|TRBV5-1|.|TRBD2
CASSRLAGTDTQYF
TGCGCCAGCAGCCGACTAGCCGGCACAGATACGCAGTATTTT
>TRBJ2-7|TRBV11-2|few|.
CASSLAARGYEQYF
TGTGCCAGCAGCTTAGCCGCCAGGGGCTACGAGCAGTACTTC
>TRBJ2-7|TRBV7-8|.|TRBD1
CASSLVADRGEQYF
TGTGCCAGCAGCTTAGTAGCGGACAGGGGCGAGCAGTACTTC
>TRBJ2-2|TRBV27|few|TRBD1
CASSAGGETPGELFF
TGTGCCAGCAGTGCAGGGGGCGAGACGCCCGGGGAGCTGTTTTTT
>TRBJ2-1|TRBV5-1|.|TRBD2
CASSPPGLARNEQFF
TGCGCCAGCAGCCCGCCGGGACTAGCTCGCAATGAGCAGTTCTTC
>TRBJ1-5|TRBV19|.|.
CASSISPYYSNQPQHF
TGTGCCAGTAGTATTTCACCCTATTATAGCAATCAGCCCCAGCATTTT
>TRBJ2-4|TRBV4-1|.|TRBD1
CASSNQQQGDIQYF
TGCGCCAGCAGCAACCAACAACAGGGGGACATTCAGTACTTC
>TRBJ1-6|TRBV2|.|.
CASSGHRRNNSPLHF
TGTGCCAGCAGTGGACACAGGAGAAATAATTCACCCCTCCACTTT
>TRBJ2-5|TRBV4-1|.|.
CASSPRAGEPVQETQYF
TGCGCCAGCAGCCCTCGCGCGGGTGAGCCTGTCCAAGAGACCCAGTACTTC
>TRBJ1-5|TRBV7-2|.|.
CASSLDQGQPQHF
TGTGCCAGCAGCTTAGACCAGGGCCAGCCCCAGCATTTT
>TRBJ2-2|TRBV29-1|.|.
CSAPSAGATGELFF
TGCAGCGCCCCATCGGCAGGGGCAACCGGGGAGCTGTTTTTT
>TRBJ1-2|TRBV30|.|.
CAWRPWDSYGYTF
TGTGCCTGGAGACCGTGGGACTCTTATGGCTACACCTTC
>TRBJ1-3|TRBV14|.|.
CASSQGQGAGNTIYF
TGTGCCAGCAGCCAAGGTCAGGGTGCTGGAAACACCATATATTTT
>TRBJ1-5|TRBV2|few|TRBD1
CASRDRGQRNQPQHF
TGTGCCAGCAGGGACAGGGGACAACGCAATCAGCCCCAGCATTTT
>TRBJ1-5|TRBV5-6|.|.
CASSLEQGAGNQPQHF
TGTGCCAGCAGCTTGGAACAGGGTGCGGGCAATCAGCCCCAGCATTTT
>TRBJ2-1|TRBV2|.|.
CASSRGTASYNEQFF
TGTGCCAGCAGTAGGGGTACCGCCTCCTACAATGAGCAGTTCTTC
>TRBJ2-5|TRBV5-1|.|TRBD2
CASSWEGFQETQYF
TGCGCCAGCAGCTGGGAGGGGTTTCAAGAGACCCAGTACTTC
>TRBJ1-6|TRBV19|.|TRBD1
CASRSGTGISRNSPLHF
TGTGCCAGCCGGTCTGGGACAGGGATTTCTCGTAATTCACCCCTCCACTTT
>TRBJ1-6|TRBV27|many|.
CASSLQGNNSPLHF
TGTGCCAGCAGTTTACAGGGTAATAATTCACCCCTCCACTTT
>TRBJ1-2|TRBV9|.|.
CASSALGRALTANYGYTF
TGTGCCAGCAGCGCCTTGGGCAGGGCTTTAACCGCTAACTATGGCTACACCTTC
>TRBJ1-5|TRBV7-8|.|TRBD1
CASSPGTVNQPQHF
TGTGCCAGCAGCCCAGGGACAGTTAATCAGCCCCAGCATTTT
>TRBJ2-3|TRBV12-3/TRBV12-4|.|.
CASSPRGLDTQYF
TGTGCCAGCAGTCCCAGGGGTTTAGATACGCAGTATTTT
>TRBJ2-5|TRBV25-1|.|.
CASSDRQGGETQYF
TGTGCCAGCAGTGACCGACAGGGAGGAGAGACCCAGTACTTC
>TRBJ2-7|TRBV25-1|.|.
CASSEEGGPYEQYF
TGTGCCAGCAGTGAGGAGGGCGGACCCTACGAGCAGTACTTC
>TRBJ1-4|TRBV10-2|.|.
CASSDRVGEKLFF
TGCGCCAGCAGTGACAGGGTAGGAGAAAAACTGTTTTTT
>TRBJ1-5|TRBV19|once|.
CASSRPHTGGDQPQHF
TGTGCCAGTAGCAGACCCCATACAGGTGGGGATCAGCCCCAGCATTTT
>TRBJ1-3|TRBV6-1|.|.
CASSDPPGIIYF
TGTGCCAGCAGTGATCCGCCGGGTATAATATATTTT
>TRBJ2-7|TRBV2|medium-sized|.
CASSDRTVTYEQYF
TGTGCCAGCAGCGATAGGACAGTGACCTACGAGCAGTACTTC
>TRBJ2-1|TRBV9|.|TRBD2
CASSPSGGSYNEQFF
TGTGCCAGCAGCCCCAGCGGGGGTTCCTACAATGAGCAGTTCTTC
>TRBJ1-5|TRBV7-2|.|TRBD1
CVSSLAQGQGQPQHF
TGTGTCAGCAGCTTAGCACAGGGGCAGGGTCAGCCCCAGCATTTT
>TRBJ2-7|TRBV14|.|TRBD1
CASSQAIDRGIRYEQYF
TGTGCCAGCAGCCAGGCCATCGACAGGGGCATCCGATACGAGCAGTACTTC
>TRBJ1-1|TRBV7-9|.|.
CASSLGPGNLYTEAFF
TGTGCCAGCAGCTTAGGCCCAGGGAATCTATACACTGAAGCTTTCTTT
>TRBJ2-5|TRBV9|.|TRBD2
CASSVGALAAGEETQYF
TGTGCCAGCAGCGTAGGGGCGCTAGCGGCCGGGGAAGAGACCCAGTACTTC
>TRBJ1-3|TRBV19|.|.
CASRFEVNSGNTIYF
TGTGCCAGTAGGTTTGAGGTTAACTCTGGAAACACCATATATTTT
>TRBJ2-7|TRBV11-3|.|.
CASSQTGNEQYF
TGTGCCAGCAGCCAAACAGGGAACGAGCAGTACTTC
>TRBJ1-1|TRBV11-2|once|.
CASSLNYGTEAFF
TGTGCCAGCAGCTTAAATTATGGGACAGAAGCTTTCTTT
>TRBJ1-4|TRBV19|.|.
CASSMGKRGSHFNEKLFF
TGTGCCAGTAGTATGGGGAAAAGGGGAAGTCACTTTAATGAAAAACTGTTTTTT
>TRBJ2-5|TRBV2|.|.
CASTSYQETQYF
TGTGCCAGCACGAGCTACCAAGAGACCCAGTACTTC
>TRBJ2-1|TRBV19|.|.
CASSPGSSSYNEQFF
TGTGCCAGTAGTCCAGGGTCCAGCTCCTACAATGAGCAGTTCTTC
>TRBJ2-6|TRBV18|.|TRBD1
CASSPSPGQTFSGANVLTF
TGTGCCAGCTCACCTTCCCCGGGACAGACCTTCTCTGGGGCCAACGTCCTGACTTTC
>TRBJ2-7|TRBV6-6|.|TRBD2
CASSSSGYEQYF
TGTGCCAGCAGTTCTAGCGGCTACGAGCAGTACTTC
>TRBJ2-3|TRBV30|.|.
CAWTPLGGTQYF
TGTGCCTGGACCCCCCTGGGGGGTACGCAGTATTTT
>TRBJ2-7|TRBV11-3|.|TRBD1
CASRQGNEQYF
TGTGCCAGCAGACAGGGGAACGAGCAGTACTTC
>TRBJ2-4|TRBV19|.|TRBD2
CASSPGGGAKNIQYF
TGTGCCAGTAGTCCTGGCGGGGGGGCCAAAAACATTCAGTACTTC
>TRBJ2-4|TRBV4-1|.|TRBD2
CASSPAGGFAKNIQYF
TGCGCCAGCAGCCCCGCCGGGGGGTTTGCCAAAAACATTCAGTACTTC